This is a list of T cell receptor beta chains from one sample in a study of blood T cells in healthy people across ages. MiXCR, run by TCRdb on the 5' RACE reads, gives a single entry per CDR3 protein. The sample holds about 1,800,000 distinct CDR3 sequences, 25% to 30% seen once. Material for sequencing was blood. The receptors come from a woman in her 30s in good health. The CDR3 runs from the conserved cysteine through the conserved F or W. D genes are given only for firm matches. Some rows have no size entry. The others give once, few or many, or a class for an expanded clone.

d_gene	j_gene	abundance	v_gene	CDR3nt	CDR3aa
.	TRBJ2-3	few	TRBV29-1	TGCAGCGTTGACCCCCTCACGCAGTATTTT	CSVDPLTQYF
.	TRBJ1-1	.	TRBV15	TGTGCCACCAGCAGTCCGGGGGGCCCGAACACTGAAGCTTTCTTT	CATSSPGGPNTEAFF
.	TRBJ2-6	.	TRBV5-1	TGCGCCAGCAGCTACGGACAGAGATCTGGGGCCAACGTCCTGACTTTC	CASSYGQRSGANVLTF
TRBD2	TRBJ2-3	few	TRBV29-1	TGCAGCGTTGGGGTTAGCGGGACCGCAGATACGCAGTATTTT	CSVGVSGTADTQYF
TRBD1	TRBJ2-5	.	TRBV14	TGTGCCAGCAGCGACGCCGGGACAGGGCTTTTCCAAGAGACCCAGTACTTC	CASSDAGTGLFQETQYF
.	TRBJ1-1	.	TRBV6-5	TGTGCCAGCAGCTCAGGCTCCGGGACACCGTTTGAAGCTTTCTTT	CASSSGSGTPFEAFF
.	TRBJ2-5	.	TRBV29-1	TGCAGCATTGAGTACAGGGCGGGTGGAAAGACCCAGTACTTC	CSIEYRAGGKTQYF
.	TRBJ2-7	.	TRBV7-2	TGTGCCAGCAGCTTTAAGGGCGTTGGCTACGAGCAGTACTTC	CASSFKGVGYEQYF
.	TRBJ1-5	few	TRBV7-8	TGTGCCAGCAGCTTAGGACCGTTGGGCAATCAGCCCCAGCATTTT	CASSLGPLGNQPQHF
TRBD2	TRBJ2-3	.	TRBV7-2	TGTGCCAGCAGCCCCGAGGGACTAGCGGGGGGCCATCAGTATTTT	CASSPEGLAGGHQYF
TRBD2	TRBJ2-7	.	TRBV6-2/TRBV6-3	TGTGCCAGCAGTTACCTGGCTAGCGGGATGGCGGGGGCCTACGAGCAGTACTTC	CASSYLASGMAGAYEQYF
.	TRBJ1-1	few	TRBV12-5	TGTGCTAGTGGTTCAACCTTATTGGGGCGCCAAGAAGCTTTCTTT	CASGSTLLGRQEAFF
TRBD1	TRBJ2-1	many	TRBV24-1	TGTGCCACCAGAATGACAGGGGAGCCGAATGAGCAGTTCTTC	CATRMTGEPNEQFF
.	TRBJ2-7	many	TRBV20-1	TGCAGTGCTAGAGCACGGAACTACGAGCAGTACTTC	CSARARNYEQYF
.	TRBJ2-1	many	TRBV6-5	TGTGCCAGCAGTGTAACTGGGAACAATGAGCAGTTCTTC	CASSVTGNNEQFF
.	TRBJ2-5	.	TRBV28	TGTGCCAGCAGTTTATTAATAGGGCTGCCAGACTTC	CASSLLIGLPDF
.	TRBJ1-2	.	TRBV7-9	TGTGCCAGCAGCTTAGAAGCAGGGTTTGGCTACACCTTC	CASSLEAGFGYTF
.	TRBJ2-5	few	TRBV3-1	TGTGCCACCAGATGGGCACCAGAGGAGACCCAGTACTTC	CATRWAPEETQYF